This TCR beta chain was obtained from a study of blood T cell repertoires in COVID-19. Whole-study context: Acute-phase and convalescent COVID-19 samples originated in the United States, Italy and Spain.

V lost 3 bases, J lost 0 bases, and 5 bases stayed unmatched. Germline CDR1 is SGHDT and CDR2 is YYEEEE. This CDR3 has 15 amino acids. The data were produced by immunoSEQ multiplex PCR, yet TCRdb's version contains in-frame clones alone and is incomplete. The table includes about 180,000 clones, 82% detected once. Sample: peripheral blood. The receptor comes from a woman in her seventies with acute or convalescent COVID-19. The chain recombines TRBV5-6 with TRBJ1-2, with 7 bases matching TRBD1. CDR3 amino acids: CASSSDRETNYGYTF. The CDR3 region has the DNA TGTGCCAGCAGCTCTGACAGGGAGACTAACTATGGCTACACCTTC.